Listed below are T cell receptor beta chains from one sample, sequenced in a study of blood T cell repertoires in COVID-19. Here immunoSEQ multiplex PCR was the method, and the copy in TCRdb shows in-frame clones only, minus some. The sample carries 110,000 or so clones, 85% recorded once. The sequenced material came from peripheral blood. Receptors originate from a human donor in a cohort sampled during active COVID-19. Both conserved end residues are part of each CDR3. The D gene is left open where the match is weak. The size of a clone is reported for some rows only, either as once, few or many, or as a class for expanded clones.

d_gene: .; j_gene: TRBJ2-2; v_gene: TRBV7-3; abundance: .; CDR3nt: TGTGCCAGCAGCTTATCGCGGGGGAACACCGGGGAGCTGTTTTTT; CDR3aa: CASSLSRGNTGELFF
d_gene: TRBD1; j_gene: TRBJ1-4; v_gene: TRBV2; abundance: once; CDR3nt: TGTGCCAGCAACCCATCGACAGGGGGCAACGAAAAACTGTTTTTT; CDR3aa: CASNPSTGGNEKLFF
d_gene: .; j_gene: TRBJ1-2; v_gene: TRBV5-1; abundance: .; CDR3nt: TGCGCCAGCAGCTTGGAGCGGGGCCTAAAGGATGGCTACACCTTC; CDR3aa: CASSLERGLKDGYTF
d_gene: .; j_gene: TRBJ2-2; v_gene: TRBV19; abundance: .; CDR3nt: TGTGCCAGTAGTTCCTTGGCGGGGGCCTCATCGTGGACCGGGGAGCTGTTTTTT; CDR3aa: CASSSLAGASSWTGELFF
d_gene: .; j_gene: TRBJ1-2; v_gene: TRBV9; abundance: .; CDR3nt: TGTGCCAGCAGCGTAGGTGGACAGCCTGCTAACTATGGCTACACCTTC; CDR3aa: CASSVGGQPANYGYTF
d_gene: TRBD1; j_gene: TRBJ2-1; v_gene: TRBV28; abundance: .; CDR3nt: TGTGCCAGCAGTTCGACAGGGTTCTCCGATCACAATGAGCAGTTCTTC; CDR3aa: CASSSTGFSDHNEQFF
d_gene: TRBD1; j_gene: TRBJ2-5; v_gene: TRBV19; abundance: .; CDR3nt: TGTGCCAGTAGTAGGGGACAGCAAGAGACCCAGTACTTC; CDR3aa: CASSRGQQETQYF
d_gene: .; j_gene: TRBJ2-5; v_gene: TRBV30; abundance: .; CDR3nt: TGTGCCTGGAGCACGGGACTTTCGGGAACAAAATCGGAGACCCAGTACTTC; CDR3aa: CAWSTGLSGTKSETQYF
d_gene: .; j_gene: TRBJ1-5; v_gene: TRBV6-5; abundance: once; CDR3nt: TGTGCCAGCACCCGGGATTGGCTTCAGCCCCAGCATTTT; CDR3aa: CASTRDWLQPQHF
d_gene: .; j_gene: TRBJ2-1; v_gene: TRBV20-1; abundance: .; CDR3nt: TGCAGTGCCTCTTTTTTTAATGAGCAGTTCTTC; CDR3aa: CSASFFNEQFF
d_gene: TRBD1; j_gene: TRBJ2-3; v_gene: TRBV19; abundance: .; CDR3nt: TGTGCCAGTAGTACCCCTGGACAGGGCGGGACAGATACGCAGTATTTT; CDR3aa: CASSTPGQGGTDTQYF
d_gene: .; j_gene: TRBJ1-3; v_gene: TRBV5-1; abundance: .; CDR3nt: TGCGCCAGCAGCTTGGGGACAGTCTCCTCTGGAAACACCATATATTTT; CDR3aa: CASSLGTVSSGNTIYF
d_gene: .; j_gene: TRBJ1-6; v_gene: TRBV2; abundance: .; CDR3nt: TGTGCCAGCACCCCCATCGAGAATTCACCCCTCCACTTT; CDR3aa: CASTPIENSPLHF
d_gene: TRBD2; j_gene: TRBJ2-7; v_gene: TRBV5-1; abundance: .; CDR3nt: TGCGCCAGCAGCTTCGGACTAGCGGGGGGTTTCTCCTACGAGCAGTACTTC; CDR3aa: CASSFGLAGGFSYEQYF
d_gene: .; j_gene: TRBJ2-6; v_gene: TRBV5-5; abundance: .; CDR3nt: TGTGCCAGCAGCTTGGCTCCGGGGAGCTCTGGGGCCAACGTCCTGACTTTC; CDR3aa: CASSLAPGSSGANVLTF
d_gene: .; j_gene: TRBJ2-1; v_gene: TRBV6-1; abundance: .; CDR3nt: TGTGCCAGCAGTGAAGCTGGGGGGAATGAGCAGTTCTTC; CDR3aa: CASSEAGGNEQFF
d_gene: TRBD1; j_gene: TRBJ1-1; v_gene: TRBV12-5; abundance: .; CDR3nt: TGTGCTAGTGGTTTCTCCTTCGCCCGGGACAGGGGCACTGAAGCTTTCTTT; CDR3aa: CASGFSFARDRGTEAFF
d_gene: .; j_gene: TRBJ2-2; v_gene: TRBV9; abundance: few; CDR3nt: TGTGCCAGCAGCCCTGCAGTCGGGGAGCTGTTTTTT; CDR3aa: CASSPAVGELFF
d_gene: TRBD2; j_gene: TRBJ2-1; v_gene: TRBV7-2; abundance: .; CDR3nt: TGTGCCAGCAGGGTTACTAGCGGGGGGGATGTCAATGAGCAGTTCTTC; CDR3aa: CASRVTSGGDVNEQFF
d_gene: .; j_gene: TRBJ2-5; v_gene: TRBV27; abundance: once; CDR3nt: TGTGCCAGCAGTGGGGCTGGTGCCGGGGAGGCCCAAGAGACCCAGTACTTC; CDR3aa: CASSGAGAGEAQETQYF
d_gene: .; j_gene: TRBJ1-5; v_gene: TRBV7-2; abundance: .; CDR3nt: TGTGCCAGCAGCGAGCGGGGGATCGATCAGCCCCAGCATTTT; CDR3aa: CASSERGIDQPQHF
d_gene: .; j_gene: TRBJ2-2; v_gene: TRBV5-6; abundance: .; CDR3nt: TGTGCCAGCAGCTTGGCCGGACAGTATGATATCGGGGAGCTGTTTTTT; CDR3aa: CASSLAGQYDIGELFF
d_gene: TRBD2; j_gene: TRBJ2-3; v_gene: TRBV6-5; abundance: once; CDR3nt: TGTGCCAGCAGGAATAGCGGGGGGGCAGATACGCAGTATTTT; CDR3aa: CASRNSGGADTQYF
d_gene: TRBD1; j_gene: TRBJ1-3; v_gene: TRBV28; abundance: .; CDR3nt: TGTGCCAGCAGACCCGGGACAGGGCAATACACCATATATTTT; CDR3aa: CASRPGTGQYTIYF